This TCR beta chain was recorded in a study of T-cell memory formation after mild COVID-19. Study-wide background: Largely, TCR clusters stayed within a single donor. General study points: The finding that pre-infection memory included some responding clones suggested that cross-reactive memory joined. Clones that contracted clustered mainly in CM and EM if CD4+ and in EMRA if CD8+.

Of note for this clonotype: No antigen is known for it.

The TCR alpha and TCR beta cDNA libraries, bearing sample barcodes and UMIs, were generated by 5'RACE using constant-segment primers. TCRdb passed the 5' RACE reads through MiXCR, listing each CDR3 protein once. The profile covers under 200,000 distinct CDR3 sequences, with around a tenth appearing a single time and roughly 3.8% taken by the ten largest. V lost 1 base and J lost 5, with 8 bases in between. CDR1 and CDR2 (germline): KGHSH, LQKENI. This CDR3 spans 14 amino acids. The source is a man younger than 30 who had mild COVID-19 (a few samples of this study predate the infection). Cell type and time point are not known. This chain joins TRBV18 and TRBJ2-2; unclear D gene. The specimen sequenced was PBMCs or a T cell subset sorted from them (not recorded which). The CDR3 region is CASSPRTVTGELFF. The CDR3 nucleotides read TGTGCCAGCTCACCACGGACGGTTACCGGGGAGCTGTTTTTT.